The 29 T cell receptor beta chains below were found in one sample sequenced in a study of shared clonotypes between healthy human individuals. CD45RO-negative, CCR7-positively selected cells formed the naive CD8 fraction, excluding terminally differentiated effector memory CD45RA+ cells. Some clones are missing from TCRdb's copy, which holds only in-frame ones; the method was immunoSEQ multiplex PCR. The table shows about 2.1 million clones, with around 93% occurring only once. The sequencing sample was made of naive CD8+ T cells from PBMCs. The source of these receptors is a man aged 18 to 35 in good health. Some clones in this sample may be carry-over from other donors' samples.

The V call is TRBV7-9, the J call TRBJ2-7; D is possibly TRBD1 (5 bases). Trimming took 5 bases from V and 1 from J, leaving 9 bases between them. Germline CDR1 reads SEHNR; CDR2 reads FQNEAQ (reference sequence). The CDR3 contains 13 residues. CDR3 protein: CASSTRVSYEQYF. Here the CDR3 DNA reads TGTGCCAGCAGCACCAGGGTGTCCTACGAGCAGTACTTC.

The chain links TRBV7-6 to TRBJ2-1, with 7 bases lining up with TRBD2. The length of the CDR3 is 15 residues. Germline-derived CDR1 and CDR2 are SGHVS and FNYEAQ. With 3 bases clipped from V and 7 bases from J, the junction kept 9 bases outside the gene matches. The DNA of the CDR3 is TGTGCCAGCAGCTTTAGGGCGGGGCGGGGGAATGAGCAGTTCTTC. This codes for CASSFRAGRGNEQFF.

V usage is TRBV7-7 and J usage is TRBJ2-2, with TRBD1 matching 11 bases. The CDR3 contains 16 residues. Germline CDR1 and CDR2: SSHAT and FNYEAQ (reference sequence). The trim removed 5 bases at V and 3 bases at J, leaving 5 bases unmatched. The CDR3 DNA sequence: TGTGCCAGCAGCCGGTTGGGACAGGGGGACACCGGGGAGCTGTTTTTT. Translated, it gives CASSRLGQGDTGELFF.

The chain is built from TRBV11-2 and TRBJ2-1; D remains ambiguous. CDR1 SGHAT and CDR2 FQNNGV come from the germline V gene. Trimming took 5 bases from V and 8 from J, leaving 19 bases between them. The length of the CDR3 is 15 residues. The CDR3 region has the DNA TGTGCCAGCAGCCCTGGCCGAGGATATGGGGATGAGCAGTTCTTC. It is translated as CASSPGRGYGDEQFF.

About this clone itself: Other nucleotide sequences from this sample produce the same CDR3. The rearrangement links TRBV7-9 to TRBJ1-2, with a possible D match to TRBD1 (5 bases). The germline V and J ends were trimmed by 2 bases and 3 bases, with 10 bases remaining between them. In germline, CDR1 is SEHNR, CDR2 FQNEAQ (reference sequence). There are 14 residues in the CDR3. The CDR3 region has the DNA TGTGCCAGCAGCTTATCAGGGACGGACTATGGCTACACCTTC. It encodes CASSLSGTDYGYTF.

This clone showed up just once. The chain has TRBV7-8 and TRBJ2-2; a weak D match, TRBD1 (6 bases). V gave up 7 bases and J gave up 1 base, with 22 bases separating them. The V gene's germline CDR1 is SGHVS and CDR2 FQNEAQ. This CDR3 spans 18 amino acids. Written as DNA, the CDR3 is TGTGCCAGCACAGGGACACCCACCTCGGGACAGAACACCGGGGAGCTGTTTTTT. This gives the protein CASTGTPTSGQNTGELFF.

This chain joins TRBV6-1 and TRBJ1-2, with a tentative D call TRBD1 (6 bases). This CDR3 spans 14 amino acids. Germline assignment: CDR1 MNHNS and CDR2 SASEGT. Trimming took off 8 bases at V and 8 bases at J, with 21 bases between the two ends. The CDR3 sequence: CASLNPGGAEGYTF. CDR3 nucleotide sequence: TGTGCCAGCCTGAACCCGGGGGGCGCAGAGGGCTACACCTTC.

The V and J genes are TRBV5-1 and TRBJ2-1; TRBD2 matches at 7 bases. V lost 2 bases to trimming and J lost 6 bases; unmatched junction nucleotides: 11. CDR3 length equals 16 residues. In germline, CDR1 is SGHRS, CDR2 YFSETQ. The CDR3 DNA is TGCGCCAGCAGCTTCGGTGAGGGAGGGCCGTCCAATGAGCAGTTCTTC. This encodes CASSFGEGGPSNEQFF.

This chain uses TRBV11-2 with TRBJ1-2; D gene unclear. Per the germline V gene, CDR1 is SGHAT and CDR2 is FQNNGV. This CDR3 has 15 residues. The V end lost 1 base, the J end lost 3 bases, and 12 bases lay between the germline ends. CDR3 sequence: CASSLASGLDYGYTF. In DNA form, the CDR3 reads TGTGCCAGCAGCTTAGCTTCAGGACTTGACTATGGCTACACCTTC.

V gene TRBV9 combines with J gene TRBJ2-4; the D gene is possibly TRBD1 (5 bases). The CDR3 spans 13 residues. Trimming left V 3 bases short and J 3 bases short, with 7 bases between. CDR1 is SGDLS, CDR2 YYNGEE, per germline. In DNA form, the CDR3 reads TGTGCCAGCAGCGCGGACATCAAAAACATTCAGTACTTC. As protein: CASSADIKNIQYF.

This chain links TRBV10-3 with TRBJ2-3, with 12 bases matching TRBD2. With 4 bases clipped from V and 4 bases from J, the junction kept 12 bases outside the gene matches. Germline V CDR1 and CDR2: ENHRY, SYGVKD. The CDR3 loop spans 18 amino acids. The CDR3 DNA sequence: TGTGCCATCAGTGGGACGCTAGCGGGAGGGACCCCGGCAGATACGCAGTATTTT. Protein sequence: CAISGTLAGGTPADTQYF.

This clone showed up just once. The chain couples TRBV7-6 to TRBJ2-1, with 12 bases matching TRBD2. Germline trimming cut 2 bases from V and 7 bases from J; bases unmatched to any gene: 0. The CDR3 has 14 residues. Germline CDR1 SGHVS, CDR2 FNYEAQ. The CDR3 DNA reads as TGTGCCAGCAGCTTAACTAGCGGGAGGAATGAGCAGTTCTTC. Its protein is CASSLTSGRNEQFF. Together with reference TRBV7-6 and TRBJ2-1, the CDR3 gives the full variable domain: GAGVSQSPRYKVTKRGQDVALRCDPISGHVSLYWYRQALGQGPEFLTYFNYEAQQDKSGLPNDRFSAERPEGSISTLTIQRTEQRDSAMYRCASSLTSGRNEQFFGPGTRLTVL.

This clone was counted a single time. Here the CDR3 DNA reads TGTGCCAGCAGCTTGGGGGGAGGGAGCTCCTACGAGCAGTACTTC. Amino acids: CASSLGGGSSYEQYF. The rearrangement links TRBV5-4 to TRBJ2-7; 7 bases fit TRBD2. J lost 0 bases, V lost 0 bases, and 3 bases had no gene match. CDR1 and CDR2 from the germline V gene are SGHNT and YYREEE (reference sequence). CDR3 length: 15 amino acids.

The gene calls are TRBV27 and TRBJ1-3; D uncertain. CDR3 length equals 13 residues. CDR1 is MNHEY, CDR2 SMNVEV, per germline (reference sequence). Trimming pared 4 bases from V and 4 bases from J, leaving 8 bases between. The chain's CDR3 is CASSSSYGNTIYF. The DNA for the CDR3 is TGTGCCAGCAGTTCCTCGTACGGAAACACCATATATTTT.

This chain uses TRBV30 with TRBJ1-4, with TRBD1 identical over 11 bases. V was pared by 3 bases and J by 10 bases, with 4 bases of the junction left unmatched. Germline V CDR1 and CDR2: GTSNPN, SVGIG (reference sequence). The CDR3 is made up of 13 amino acids. The CDR3 DNA follows: TGTGCCTGGAGCGGGGGACAGGGGGTAAAACTGTTTTTT. Amino acids: CAWSGGQGVKLFF.

This sequence joins TRBV10-1 and TRBJ2-6; TRBD1 agrees at 12 bases. Germline V gene data show CDR1 as WNHNN and CDR2 as SYGVQD (reference sequence). CDR3 length: 21 amino acids. The V segment lost 0 bases and the J segment 0 bases; nucleotides outside the gene matches: 9. CDR3 region: CASSESWDRGRKSSGANVLTF. The CDR3 coding sequence is TGCGCCAGCAGTGAGTCGTGGGACAGGGGGCGGAAAAGCTCTGGGGCCAACGTCCTGACTTTC.

This chain joins TRBV28 and TRBJ2-7; D gene unclear. Germline V gene lookup returns CDR1 MDHEN and CDR2 SYDVKM. V was cut by 5 bases and J by 1 base, with 18 bases left in between. This CDR3 has 16 residues. The CDR3 is CASSRVRTEVSYEQYF. CDR3 bases: TGTGCCAGCAGTAGGGTCCGGACCGAGGTTTCCTACGAGCAGTACTTC.

The chain links TRBV7-8 to TRBJ2-5; D could derive from TRBD1 or TRBD2 (5 bases each). The J call may be mistaken, given a closer DNA end match to TRBJ2-7. This CDR3 comprises 14 residues. CDR1 is SGHVS and CDR2 is FQNEAQ in the germline V gene. CDR3 bases: TGTGCCAGCAGCCCGGGGACGTTTTCCTACGAGCAGTACTTC. This codes for CASSPGTFSYEQYF.

As for this clone: This sample includes further DNA sequences coding for the same CDR3. This chain connects TRBV7-2 to TRBJ2-7; D not certain. The CDR3 contains 13 residues. V lost 4 bases and J lost 2, with 9 bases in between. Germline-derived CDR1 and CDR2 are SGHTA and FQGNSA. The DNA of the CDR3 is TGTGCCAGCAGCTCCAGGTTGGCCTACGAGCAGTACTTC. Translated, it gives CASSSRLAYEQYF.

The V and J genes are TRBV7-6 and TRBJ1-4, with D uncertain. V gave up 5 bases and J gave up 1 base, with 5 bases separating them. Germline loops: CDR1 SGHVS, CDR2 FNYEAQ. This CDR3 contains 13 residues. The CDR3 DNA follows: TGTGCCAGCAGCCAGCGAACTAATGAAAAACTGTTTTTT. It yields the protein CASSQRTNEKLFF. Full variable domain (outside the CDR3, taken from reference TRBV7-6 and TRBJ1-4): GAGVSQSPRYKVTKRGQDVALRCDPISGHVSLYWYRQALGQGPEFLTYFNYEAQQDKSGLPNDRFSAERPEGSISTLTIQRTEQRDSAMYRCASSQRTNEKLFFGSGTQLSVL.

The rearrangement uses TRBV6-1 and TRBJ2-7; the D gene is possibly TRBD2 (5 bases). Germline CDR1 and CDR2: MNHNS and SASEGT. The CDR3 extends over 13 amino acids. Between the trimmed V and J ends, which lost 4 bases and 3 bases, there was a span of 10 bases. The DNA for the CDR3 is TGTGCCAGCAGTGGGCGGGTCCTCTACGAGCAGTACTTC. Encoded protein: CASSGRVLYEQYF.

This chain connects TRBV12-5 to TRBJ2-1; 10 bases are shared with TRBD2. V lost 6 bases and J lost 8; bases outside the gene matches: 10. This CDR3 spans 15 amino acids. The germline V gene has CDR1 LGHNT and CDR2 FRNRAP. This chain's CDR3 is CASGLTSGTTDEQFF. The CDR3 nucleotides read TGTGCTAGTGGCCTCACTAGCGGGACTACCGATGAGCAGTTCTTC.

The sample holds one count of this clone. This rearrangement joins TRBV27 to TRBJ2-1; 10 bases agree with TRBD2. CDR3 length: 15 amino acids. CDR1 and CDR2 from the germline V gene are MNHEY and SMNVEV (reference sequence). V lost 6 bases, J lost 7 bases, and 9 bases stayed unmatched. The CDR3 sequence: CASSFLAGVFNEQFF. CDR3 nucleotide sequence: TGTGCCAGCAGCTTCCTAGCGGGAGTCTTTAATGAGCAGTTCTTC.

V and J are TRBV13 and TRBJ1-2; D gene unclear. V shed 5 bases and J shed 4 bases, with 14 bases lying between them. Germline V CDR1 and CDR2: PRHDT, FYEKMQ (reference sequence). This CDR3 has 14 amino acids. The CDR3 nucleotides are TGTGCCAGCAGCCACGGGAATAGGATCTATGGCTACACCTTC. Translated: CASSHGNRIYGYTF.

This rearrangement joins TRBV27 to TRBJ2-7; 9 bases line up with TRBD1. The CDR3 runs 14 residues. CDR1 MNHEY and CDR2 SMNVEV come from the germline V gene (reference sequence). V shed 7 bases, J shed 3 bases, and the junction held 7 bases outside the gene matches. The CDR3 nucleotides read TGTGCCAGCAAGGGACAGGGCATTTTCTACGAGCAGTACTTC. As protein: CASKGQGIFYEQYF.

The chain employs TRBV7-9 and TRBJ2-1; D possibly corresponds to TRBD1 (5 bases). Between the trimmed V and J ends, which lost 3 bases and 5 bases, there was a span of 8 bases. Germline lookup yields CDR1 SEHNR and CDR2 FQNEAQ (reference sequence). This CDR3 has 13 amino acids. The CDR3 is CASSFGRDNEQFF. In DNA form, the CDR3 reads TGTGCCAGCAGCTTTGGCAGGGACAATGAGCAGTTCTTC.

The chain combines TRBV13 with TRBJ2-7; 12 bases match TRBD2. V trimming: 4 bases; J trimming: 2 bases; junction bases outside the gene matches: 18. CDR1 is PRHDT, CDR2 FYEKMQ, per germline (reference sequence). This CDR3 is built from 20 residues. The CDR3 region is CASSSRDGTSGRTIPYEQYF. The CDR3 nucleotides read TGTGCCAGCAGCTCCCGCGACGGGACTAGCGGGCGCACTATCCCCTACGAGCAGTACTTC.

This clone was counted between two and nine times. This chain connects TRBV28 to TRBJ1-5; D is possibly TRBD1 (5 bases). Per the germline V gene, CDR1 is MDHEN and CDR2 is SYDVKM. The CDR3 totals 15 residues. V lost 5 bases and J lost 2, with 13 bases in between. CDR3 loop: CASSVTDRGNQPQHF. In nucleotides, the CDR3 is TGTGCCAGCAGTGTGACAGACCGAGGCAATCAGCCCCAGCATTTT.

The rearrangement joins TRBV30 to TRBJ2-7, with a possible D match to TRBD2 (5 bases). This CDR3 is built from 13 residues. Germline V gene lookup returns CDR1 GTSNPN and CDR2 SVGIG (reference sequence). Trimming cost V 0 bases and J 2 bases, with 8 bases left between them. CDR3 in DNA: TGTGCCTGGAGTGTACGGCGGGCCTACGAGCAGTACTTC. Translated: CAWSVRRAYEQYF.